These 2 T cell receptor beta chains share one sample of origin, sequenced in a study of T cell responses to AZD1222 COVID-19 vaccine. Generated by immunoSEQ multiplex PCR, the TCRdb table keeps only in-frame clones and is missing some. The sample has 130,000 or so clones, around 94% seen once; the top ten hold roughly 6.6%. Sequences were derived from peripheral blood, sampled on day 0 of AZD1222 vaccination. These receptors all come from an adult in good health.

J is TRBJ2-1 and V is TRBV13; 10 positions match TRBD2. From germline, CDR1 is PRHDT and CDR2 FYEKMQ (reference sequence). The CDR3 has 15 residues. V dropped 5 bases and J dropped 8; count of bases not matched to a gene: 9. The CDR3 region is CASSPTQREGDEQFF. CDR3 bases: TGTGCCAGCAGCCCCACACAGCGGGAGGGGGATGAGCAGTTCTTC.

This chain uses TRBV18 with TRBJ1-3; D unclear. The V and J ends lost 2 bases and 0 bases respectively, with 8 bases between them. The germline CDR1 and CDR2 sequences are KGHSH and LQKENI. The CDR3 is 15 amino acids. Here the CDR3 reads CASSPTQSSGNTIYF. The CDR3 region has the DNA TGTGCCAGCTCACCAACCCAAAGCTCTGGAAACACCATATATTTT.